The subject of this entry is one TCR beta chain. This clone has just one count. Its specific antigen is unknown. The sample holds no much larger clone one base away, and base qualities are not on file. This sample is drawn from a study of blood T cell repertoires in COVID-19 (dated by TCRdb to between 2020 and 2021). With respect to the entire study: Samples from collaborators originated in the United States, Italy and Spain and spanned both the acute and convalescent phases of COVID-19. The samples were drawn from the first 160 participants of the ongoing ImmuneRACE study and from over a thousand subjects provided by 6 global collaborators. The repertoires were released in a freely available public database intended as a resource for research on the immune response to SARS-CoV-2. Where available, HLA class I and class II types were obtained from metadata supplied by the sample provider rather than from assay-based typing. Sample metadata almost always included a de-identified subject ID, COVID-19 status, age in years and sex. Deeply sampled blood TCRbeta repertoires from subjects exposed to, actively infected with, or recovered from COVID-19 were included in the dataset. The prospective study material was composed of cDNA or gDNA derived from T cells, B-cell-depleted T cells, or PBMCs. Overall study outcomes, separate from this receptor: The quantity of clinical and demographic metadata differed by source and by participant and was supplied without curation.

CDR1 and CDR2 (MDHEN, SYDVKM) derive from the germline V gene. The CDR3 runs 15 residues from the cysteine to the phenylalanine. Only the CDR3 portion is preserved as DNA: 45 bases, with reading frame beginning at the first base. V was cut back by 2 bases and J by 3 bases, leaving a gap of 14 bases between them. The collaborating institutions used their own protocols to collect whole blood in K2EDTA tubes. For TCRbeta analysis, collaborators shipped samples as frozen whole blood, isolated PBMCs, or DNA extracted from either of those sample types. TCRbeta CDR3 regions were amplified from genomic DNA by means of the immunoSEQ Assay, a bias-controlled multiplex PCR. The authors processed their data as follows. The number of nucleated cells in each sample was estimated from the amplification of reference gene primers within the assay. Sequence reads were collapsed and filtered to measure the absolute abundance of every unique TCRbeta CDR3 rearrangement. Productive Simpson clonality was computed per sample as the square root of Simpson's diversity index over productive rearrangements. TCRdb mirrors the immuneACCESS table, restricted to in-frame sequences. Some clones are absent from its copies; in checked studies, under half trace to an unresolved V gene, and the reason for the others is unknown. Clonal size and the V and J genes are those of that table, whereas D and trimming came from the DNA. Within this sample are some 20,000 clones, with roughly 87% of them counted one time only. Of the sample, under 8.5% is held by the ten largest clones.

Sequencing used peripheral blood. The chain is encoded by TRBV28 joined to TRBJ2-7; TRBD2 is possibly the D segment (5 matching bases). This clonotype was obtained from a human donor with active COVID-19. The donor label of this sample is uncertain. The CDR3 protein is CASSLEGRRYYEQYF. The bases read TGTGCCAGCAGTTTAGAGGGCAGGCGATACTACGAGCAGTACTTC.